This T cell receptor (beta chain) was captured by sequencing in a study of T cells in Graves' hyperthyroidism and ophthalmopathy. Study-level information: At the time of initial diagnosis and before any treatment, peripheral blood was collected. Regarding the study as a whole: Peripheral blood also featured most of the thyroid clonotypes expanded above 0.001.

Regarding this clonotype: Antigen: not known.

Template material for amplifying TCR beta CDR3 regions consisted of RNA transcripts. HTBI primers were employed in a first-round RT-PCR of the TCR CDR3. Each CDR3 protein is one row after TCRdb ran MiXCR on the multiplex PCR reads. The table has approximately 590,000 distinct CDR3 sequences, more than 15% seen once. The CDR3 is 14 amino acids. Deletions cut 4 bases from V and 5 bases from J, with 15 bases between. CDR1 and CDR2 from the germline V gene are SGHNT and YYREEE (reference sequence). J is TRBJ1-1 and V is TRBV5-4; no reliable D call. The clonotype comes from a woman between 25 and 40 years old with Graves' hyperthyroidism. The sequenced sample was blood. CDR3 loop: CASSTPPPGTEAFF. The CDR3, as DNA: TGTGCCAGCAGCACCCCTCCACCCGGGACTGAAGCTTTCTTT.